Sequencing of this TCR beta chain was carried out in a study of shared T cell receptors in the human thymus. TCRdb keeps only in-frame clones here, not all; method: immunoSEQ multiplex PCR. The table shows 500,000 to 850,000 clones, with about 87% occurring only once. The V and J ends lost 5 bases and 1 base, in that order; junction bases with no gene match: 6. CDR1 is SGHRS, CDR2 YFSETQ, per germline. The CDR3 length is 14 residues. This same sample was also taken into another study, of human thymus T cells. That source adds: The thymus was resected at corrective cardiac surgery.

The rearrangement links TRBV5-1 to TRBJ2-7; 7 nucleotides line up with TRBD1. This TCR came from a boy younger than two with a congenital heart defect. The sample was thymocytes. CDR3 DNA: TGCGCCAGCAGGGGACAGACTGAGTCCTACGAGCAGTACTTC. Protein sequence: CASRGQTESYEQYF.